The sequence of this T cell receptor beta chain was determined in a study of shared clonotypes between healthy human individuals (TCRdb year 2020). As for the study more broadly: Two women and a few men aged 18 to 49 years were included in the cohort. To increase sequencing depth and limit assay-specific biases, TCR repertoire library preparation and sequencing were carried out by different laboratories using diverse techniques. Leukapheresis yielded between about 0.85 and 10 billion PBMCs per donor. For each donor, three plates each were used for CD4 naive and CD4 memory, two plates were used for CD8 naive, and one plate was used for CD8 memory. The study deeply sequenced blood TCR repertoires of roughly five healthy adults to estimate repertoire size and the extent of clonotype sharing between individuals.

Here is what the overall study found, with its caveats: Clonotypes shared by all four sorted-subset donors showed higher generation probabilities than non-shared clonotypes. Even with the large sequencing depth, rarefaction of the sorted-subset datasets indicated that sequencing was incomplete. Pairwise subsampling led to the expectation that sequencing depth would affect the degree of clonotype sharing among donors. Across a few donors, roughly 5.4% of naive CD4, roughly 3.8% of naive CD8, under 2.5% of memory CD4, and approximately 0.4% of memory CD8 clonotypes were shared. Naive subsets generally had larger estimated clonotype richness than memory subsets. Sampling was limited to blood, and TCR repertoires in tissue likely differ from TCR repertoires in blood. The genetic and exposure-history diversity represented was limited by the small number of donors.

About this clone: This receptor's antigen is unknown. Nothing much larger sits one base from this clone, and base qualities are not available.

For CDR1 and CDR2, the germline V gene lists SNHLY and FYNNEI. The cysteine opens and the phenylalanine closes a CDR3 of 12 amino acids. Only CDR3 DNA is held: 36 bases, read in frame from base 1. The donors were healthy, HIV-negative adults who had no recently reported acute infections or vaccinations. All donors were Caucasian adults living in Nashville, Tennessee, USA. CD4+ T cells were enriched by magnetic negative selection, after which naive cells were positively selected on CD45RA and the negative fraction was taken as the memory subset. Blood was collected by leukapheresis, and PBMCs were isolated by Ficoll-Histopaque density gradient centrifugation and then cryopreserved in liquid nitrogen vapor phase. Analytical flow cytometry was used to check the purity and quantity of each magnetically sorted T cell population. From each sorted fraction, genomic DNA was isolated and quantified by UV absorbance on a Nanodrop 2000c.

Using the deep immunoSEQ assay, multiplex PCR amplified TCR CDR3 regions from genomic DNA. Extracted genomic DNA from each cell subset was distributed evenly across all wells of several immunoSEQ 96-well plates, and each plate was treated as a replicate. For sorted subsets, roughly 200 ng of genomic DNA, equivalent to roughly 30,000 T cell genomes, went into each replicate PCR. Purified libraries were quantified with a Qubit 3.0 fluorometer, sized on a Bioanalyzer 2100, and re-quantified with the KAPA Library Quantification kit. Each immunoSEQ 96-well plate was sequenced on its own single-read 150-cycle Illumina NextSeq 550 flow cell. The paper's processing steps were these. Because the immunoSEQ output held only junctional sequences and lacked quality scores, the filtering could not match the filtering applied to full-length reads. Sequences were annotated with PyIR, a Python wrapper for IgBLAST v1.9, using IMGT germline references to assign V/J genes and CDR3. Any read was removed if the V/J assignment was weak (E-value above 1e-6), the CDR3 was missing, or the read contained stop codons, out-of-frame junctions, or ambiguous translated residues. V3J clonotypes were defined as sequences sharing the same inferred V gene, J gene, and CDR3 amino acid sequence. The percentage overlap between two repertoires was calculated by dividing the number of shared unique clonotypes by the size of the smaller repertoire. Richness of each repertoire was evaluated using RTK rarefaction, the Chao1 estimator, and Recon v2.1 estimates of unobserved clonotypes. For all TCRbeta clonotypes obtained by the gDNA method from several donors, generation probabilities were computed with OLGA. The immuneACCESS repertoire file appears here via TCRdb, limited to in-frame rearrangements. These files lack a portion of the clones; in checked studies, under half of the deficit traces to unresolved V genes, and the cause of the others is not known. The DNA was the basis for D and trimming; V, J and clone size are from that table. Across this sample there are around 1.1 million clones, with approximately 80% seen only once. The ten largest clones capture 0.6% to 0.75% of the sample.

The chain links TRBV2 with TRBJ2-6, with the D assignment possibly TRBD1 or TRBD2, given 5 matching bases for each. The J call is in doubt because the DNA end fits TRBJ2-7 better. The sequenced sample was memory CD4+ T cells from PBMCs. What the cell subset or site label conveys for this sample: CD45RA-negative fraction. This sequence originates from a man aged 18 to 35 in good health. Some clones in this sample may be carry-over from other donors' samples. The CDR3 region reads CASRELRDGQYF. The DNA sequence is given as TGTGCCAGCAGGGAACTACGGGACGGACAGTACTTC.